This T cell receptor beta chain comes out of a study of cytomegalovirus exposure and HLA in healthy donors (dated by TCRdb to about 2017). Describing the broader study: In an earlier analysis of 450 to 750 of the donors, 276 Gb of sequence data and 90 million to 120 million unique TCR beta sequences from approximately 180 million T cells were reported. Because of strong linkage in the cohort, roughly five DR-DQ haplotypes were treated as single units for association and clustering. In an earlier analysis of roughly 540 of the donors, high-throughput TCR beta sequencing was used to judge whether each TCR beta V gene segment behaved as functional or pseudogenic. A separate validation cohort of over 95 different subjects was used in addition to the approximately 670-subject first cohort. In a later genetic analysis, genome-wide SNP genotypes for 398 of the 666 donors were used, and that subset was treated as a discovery cohort. Among 398 genotyped donors of the cohort, an average of approximately 230,000 unique TCR beta nucleotide sequences were sequenced per donor, around a sixth of them non-productive. In a later analysis, previously published TCR beta repertoires from 550 to 700 donors were re-analyzed and high-resolution HLA genotyping was added so that TCR occurrence patterns could be studied. An early release that covered 640 HLA-typed donors contained approximately 300 gigabases of sequencing data and about 84 million unique TCR sequences. Every discovery cohort repertoire had been produced on one sequencing platform. Class I and class II HLA loci were covered by the typing at four-digit resolution. The number of typed donors differed by locus: 629-630 for A, B, C, DRB1 and DQB1; some 500 for DQA1; 606 for DPA1; and roughly 470 for DPB1. Using immunosequencing, the study profiled T cell repertoires from fewer than 850 subjects and related those repertoires to cytomegalovirus serostatus. The genetic ancestry cluster associated with self-reported Caucasian donors included around 76% of the roughly 380 genotyped donors. The study aimed to test whether signatures of past pathogen exposure could be identified by cataloging public T cell receptors. To predict cytomegalovirus infection status, the study brought together high-throughput TCR immunosequencing, statistical association of individual TCRs with disease status, and machine learning. Donor age, sex, ethnicity and CMV serostatus were collected together with the repertoire data. Rather than using new phenotypic data, the later analysis identified candidate immune exposures from TCR beta sequences and from how often those sequences occurred across donors. On the study overall, not on this receptor specifically: According to the authors, the approach could potentially be generalized to other disease states and immunological phenotypes. For the cohort, immune exposure information was limited to CMV serostatus. A further reported finding was that TCR beta sequences accurately predicted the HLA-A and HLA-B alleles for most subjects in the first cohort. Because some donors lacked HLA typing at each locus, the association tests relied only on the typed subset. In a later analysis, the rate of TCR association differed among HLA loci, with DRB1 alleles having the most associated TCRs and HLA-C alleles having the fewest. Some 16 rarely observed V segments, including chromosome 9 orphons, were excluded from the earlier analysis of some 590 of the donors because counts were too low. Because the 87-base-pair reads could not distinguish some IMGT-functional V segments, including TRBV6-2 and TRBV6-3, those segments were excluded. In a later analysis, HLA-associated TCR beta chains showed more clonal expansion and lower generation probabilities than non-associated chains that were equally common. According to a later analysis, most CMV-associated TCR beta chains appeared to be HLA-restricted, and the HLA associations seemed to be driven largely by CMV exposure. Several of the top co-occurrence clusters appeared to be linked to parvovirus B19, influenza, CMV and Epstein-Barr virus, according to a later analysis. Linkage disequilibrium might explain the correlated functional status among segregating V segments, but an unknown experimental factor could not be ruled out. Strong co-occurrence of HLA alleles, especially DR and DQ, made assigning TCR associations to individual alleles difficult. Presence/absence analyses assumed roughly uniform sequencing depth across donors, an assumption that may not hold. This cohort had only TCR beta chains sequenced, and the lack of alpha or paired-chain data limited which features could be detected. A total of some 180 TCR beta chains were listed by the study as associated with cytomegalovirus. Most TCR sequences were observed very rarely across donors, whereas some public TCRs were present in many individuals. In an earlier analysis of more than 450 of the donors, most TCR beta V segments were observed in productive rearrangements about 87% or about 30% of the time, broadly matching IMGT annotations. Compared with the 666-donor mean, donors in an Asian-associated ancestry cluster had fewer N-insertions in productive TCRs, according to a later genetic analysis. A few of the identified cytomegalovirus-associated TCR beta chains were confirmed in vitro to be specific for cytomegalovirus antigens. Specific HLA alleles were associated with 15,000 to 20,000 TCR beta sequences at a false discovery rate of 0.05 in a later analysis. A later genetic analysis associated a missense DCLRE1C variant with V-gene and J-gene trimming of TCR beta chains, and an independent cohort replicated the association. The classifier was reported to diagnose cytomegalovirus status with high specificity and sensitivity in both the original and validation cohorts. A cluster of highly shared sequence variants was judged likely to be a technical artifact of the sequencing pipeline.

In regard to this clone: The clone's antigen remains unknown.

From cysteine to phenylalanine, the CDR3 is 11 amino acids long. The read is trimmed to its CDR3 DNA, 33 bases read in frame from base 1. Between the V and J ends, shortened by 1 base and 5 bases respectively, the junction contains 3 bases. In the germline V gene, CDR1 corresponds to SGHRS and CDR2 to YFSETQ. The cohort comprised hundreds of healthy bone marrow donors. Cohort members were all nominally healthy when sampled, although unrecorded immune exposures were likely present. The donor tested CMV seropositive, placing the donor among the 289 seropositive members of the cohort. Every donor gave a peripheral blood sample, and the peripheral blood mononuclear cells from that sample were used for TCR beta sequencing. Genomic DNA was extracted from the blood cell samples with the Qiagen DNeasy Blood Extraction Kit. Libraries were constructed by the immunoSEQ multiplex PCR assay. For the multiplex PCR, a mixture combining 60 forward primers for TCR Vbeta segments and 13 reverse primers for TCR Jbeta segments was used. Amplification of the CDR3 region of rearranged TCR beta genes was performed with a multiplex PCR assay on genomic DNA. On the Illumina HiSeq System, the amplified TCR beta libraries were sequenced as 87-base-pair reads. Per the authors' processing: A later analysis tallied around 87 million unique TCR beta chains across the 660 or so repertoires, and roughly 11 million of those chains were shared by two or more donors. Raw reads were error-corrected and collapsed into unique sequences with a nearest-neighbor algorithm that merged closely related sequences to remove PCR and sequencing errors. Alignment of CDR3 sequences to IMGT reference sequences was used to assign V, D and J gene segments. For a sequence to be retained, a match of at least six nucleotides to both a V gene segment and a J gene segment was required. A rearrangement was called productive if the CDR3 had no stop codons and remained in frame with V and J, and every other rearrangement was called non-productive. Following IMGT convention, CDR3 was defined as the stretch from the second conserved V-encoded cysteine to the conserved J-encoded phenylalanine. The earlier analysis of about 570 of the donors excluded any sequence lacking an unambiguous match to a single V gene segment. In an earlier analysis of 450 to 750 of the donors, a V segment was called functional when productive rearrangements were above 56.7%, and segregating when the standard deviation between donors exceeded 5%. A statistical classification framework was developed to diagnose cytomegalovirus status using the catalog of TCR beta chain sequences. A later analysis assigned V and J genes by comparing TCR nucleotide sequences with IMGT/GENE-DB human TR gene sequences. The TCRdist pipeline was used in a later analysis to assign CDR3 sequences and most-parsimonious VDJ recombination scenarios. In a later analysis, every TCR beta chain was defined by the combination of its CDR3 amino acid sequence and its V-gene family, and reads without a unique V-gene family were dropped. To address suspected cross-contamination and a sequencing artifact, a later analysis removed 550 to 750 highly shared, low-generation-probability nucleotide sequences. For each public chain, a later analysis derived a clonal expansion index from normalized ranks of inferred template counts within each repertoire. In a later analysis, generation probabilities were computed with a VDJ recombination model fitted to out-of-frame rearrangements, and the resulting probabilities were checked against IGoR. In a later analysis, hypergeometric tests were used to score TCR-TCR, TCR-HLA and TCR-CMV co-occurrence, with a repertoire-size bias correction applied to TCR pairs. A later analysis estimated false discovery rates by permuting HLA or CMV assignments 20 times. In a later analysis, co-occurring TCRs were grouped using DBSCAN, with TCRdist sequence similarity added in when clustering inside HLA-allele-positive subsets. Repertoires with fewer than 30,000 or more than 120,000 public chains were left out of co-occurrence clustering, as were five repertoires with anomalous nucleotide sharing. TCRdb stores this immuneACCESS table with in-frame sequences only. Part of the clones is absent; in the studies checked, under half of the shortfall reflects unresolved V genes, and no reason is known for the rest. V and J calls and clone size follow that table, whereas D and trimming were derived from the DNA. The table kept for this sample lists 200,000 to 250,000 clones. Under 1% of the sample goes to the ten largest clones.

Sequencing was done on a sample of PBMCs. The chain is encoded by TRBV5-1 joined to TRBJ2-5; the D gene remains uncertain. This clonotype originated in a young woman in good health and CMV-seropositive. This receptor has the CDR3 CASSLYETQYF. The nucleotides read TGCGCCAGCAGCTTGTATGAGACCCAGTACTTC. The CDR3 plus the reference TRBV5-1 and TRBJ2-5 genes for the other parts give the full variable domain: KAGVTQTPRYLIKTRGQQVTLSCSPISGHRSVSWYQQTPGQGLQFLFEYFSETQRNKGNFPGRFSGRQFSNSRSEMNVSTLELGDSALYLCASSLYETQYFGPGTRLLVL.